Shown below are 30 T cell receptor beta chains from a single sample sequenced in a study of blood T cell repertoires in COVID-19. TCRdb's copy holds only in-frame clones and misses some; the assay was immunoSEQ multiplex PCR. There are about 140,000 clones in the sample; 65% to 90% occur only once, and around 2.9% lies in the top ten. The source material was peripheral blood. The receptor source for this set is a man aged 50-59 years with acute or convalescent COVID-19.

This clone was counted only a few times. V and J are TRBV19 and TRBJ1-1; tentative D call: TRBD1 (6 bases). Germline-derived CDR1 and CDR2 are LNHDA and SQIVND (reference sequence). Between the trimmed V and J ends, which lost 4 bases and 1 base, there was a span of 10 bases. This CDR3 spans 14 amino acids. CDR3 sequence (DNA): TGTGCCAGTAGTAAGACAGGAAGGAACACTGAAGCTTTCTTT. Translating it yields CASSKTGRNTEAFF.

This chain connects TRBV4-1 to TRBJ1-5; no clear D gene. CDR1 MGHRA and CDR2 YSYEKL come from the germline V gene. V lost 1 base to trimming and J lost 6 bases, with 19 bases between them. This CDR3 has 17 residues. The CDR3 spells CASSQGSIDMAGQPQHF. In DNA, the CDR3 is TGCGCCAGCAGCCAAGGCTCGATTGACATGGCGGGTCAGCCCCAGCATTTT.

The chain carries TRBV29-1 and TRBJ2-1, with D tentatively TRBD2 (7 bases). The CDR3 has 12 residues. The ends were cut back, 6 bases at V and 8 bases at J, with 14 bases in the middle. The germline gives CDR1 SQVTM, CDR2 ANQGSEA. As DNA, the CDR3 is TGCAGCGTCAGCCGGGGGGCTGATGAGCAGTTCTTC. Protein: CSVSRGADEQFF.

CDR3 nucleotides: TGTGCCAGTAGTATCGGGACTAGCATGAACACCGGGGAGCTGTTTTTT. Its translation: CASSIGTSMNTGELFF. V and J are TRBV19 and TRBJ2-2; 9 bases line up with TRBD2. V was pared by 3 bases and J by 1 base, with 3 bases of the junction left unmatched. This CDR3 is built from 16 residues. Germline V gene lookup returns CDR1 LNHDA and CDR2 SQIVND (reference sequence). The full variable domain, its missing parts supplied by reference TRBV19 and TRBJ2-2, is DGGITQSPKYLFRKEGQNVTLSCEQNLNHDAMYWYRQDPGQGLRLIYYSQIVNDFQKGDIAEGYSVSREKKESFPLTVTSAQKNPTAFYLCASSIGTSMNTGELFFGEGSRLTVL.

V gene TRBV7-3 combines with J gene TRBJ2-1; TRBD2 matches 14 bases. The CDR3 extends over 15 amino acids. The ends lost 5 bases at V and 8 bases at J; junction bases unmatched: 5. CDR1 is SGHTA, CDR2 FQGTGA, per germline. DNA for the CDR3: TGTGCCAGCAGCCGGACTAGCGGGAGGTTGGATGAGCAGTTCTTC. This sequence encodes CASSRTSGRLDEQFF.

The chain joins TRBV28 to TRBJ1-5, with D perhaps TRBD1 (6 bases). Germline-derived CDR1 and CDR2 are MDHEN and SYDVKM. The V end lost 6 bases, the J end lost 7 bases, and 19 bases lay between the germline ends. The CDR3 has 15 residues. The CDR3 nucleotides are TGTGCCAGCAGCCCCCCCCACAGGGTTTCCCAGCCCCAGCATTTT. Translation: CASSPPHRVSQPQHF.

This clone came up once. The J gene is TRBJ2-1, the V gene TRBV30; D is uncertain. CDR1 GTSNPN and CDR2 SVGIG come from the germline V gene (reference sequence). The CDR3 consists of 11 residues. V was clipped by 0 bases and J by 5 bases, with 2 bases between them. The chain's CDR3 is CAWSVNNEQFF. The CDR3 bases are TGTGCCTGGAGTGTTAACAATGAGCAGTTCTTC.

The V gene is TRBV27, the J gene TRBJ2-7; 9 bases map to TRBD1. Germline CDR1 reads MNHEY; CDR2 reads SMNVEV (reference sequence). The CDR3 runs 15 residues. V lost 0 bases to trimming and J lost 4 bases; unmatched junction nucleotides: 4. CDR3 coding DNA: TGTGCCAGCAGTTTATCGAGGGACAGGGTATACGAGCAGTACTTC. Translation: CASSLSRDRVYEQYF.

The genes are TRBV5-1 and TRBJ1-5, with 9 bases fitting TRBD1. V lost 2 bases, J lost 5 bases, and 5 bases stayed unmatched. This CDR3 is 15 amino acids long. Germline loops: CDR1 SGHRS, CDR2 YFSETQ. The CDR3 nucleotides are TGCGCCAGCAGCTTAGGGACAGGGAAGTATCAGCCCCAGCATTTT. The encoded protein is CASSLGTGKYQPQHF. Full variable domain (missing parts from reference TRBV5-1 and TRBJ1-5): KAGVTQTPRYLIKTRGQQVTLSCSPISGHRSVSWYQQTPGQGLQFLFEYFSETQRNKGNFPGRFSGRQFSNSRSEMNVSTLELGDSALYLCASSLGTGKYQPQHFGDGTRLSIL.

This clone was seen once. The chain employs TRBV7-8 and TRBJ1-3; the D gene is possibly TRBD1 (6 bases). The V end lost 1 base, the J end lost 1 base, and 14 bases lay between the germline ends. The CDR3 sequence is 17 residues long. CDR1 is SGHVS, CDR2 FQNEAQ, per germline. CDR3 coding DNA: TGTGCCAGCAGCTTAGAGGCGGGGGGCGCTTCTGGAAACACCATATATTTT. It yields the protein CASSLEAGGASGNTIYF.

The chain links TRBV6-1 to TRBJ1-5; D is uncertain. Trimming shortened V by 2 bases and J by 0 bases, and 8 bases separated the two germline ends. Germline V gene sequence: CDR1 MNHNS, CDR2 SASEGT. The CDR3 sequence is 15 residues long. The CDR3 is CASSEFPNSNQPQHF. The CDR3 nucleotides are TGTGCCAGCAGTGAATTCCCCAATAGCAATCAGCCCCAGCATTTT.

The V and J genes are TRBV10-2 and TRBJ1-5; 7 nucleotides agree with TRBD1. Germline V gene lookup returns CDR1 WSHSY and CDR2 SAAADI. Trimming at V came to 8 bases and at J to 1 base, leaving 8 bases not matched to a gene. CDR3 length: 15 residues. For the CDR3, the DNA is TGCGCCAGCGGGAAGACAGGGAGGAGCAATCAGCCCCAGCATTTT. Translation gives CASGKTGRSNQPQHF.

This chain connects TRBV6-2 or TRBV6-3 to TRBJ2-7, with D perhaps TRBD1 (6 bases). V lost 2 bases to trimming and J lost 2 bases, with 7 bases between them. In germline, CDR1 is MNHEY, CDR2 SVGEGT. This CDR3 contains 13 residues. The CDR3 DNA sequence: TGTGCCAGCAGTTACGAGGGGGCCTACGAGCAGTACTTC. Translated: CASSYEGAYEQYF.

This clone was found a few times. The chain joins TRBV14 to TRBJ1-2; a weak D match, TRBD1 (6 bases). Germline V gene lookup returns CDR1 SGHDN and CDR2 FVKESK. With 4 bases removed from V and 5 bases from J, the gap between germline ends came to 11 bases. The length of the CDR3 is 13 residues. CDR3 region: CASSLTGTYGYTF. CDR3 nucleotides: TGTGCCAGCAGCCTTACAGGGACGTATGGCTACACCTTC.

CDR3 sequence: CATSDAAWVQSTDTQYF. CDR3 coding DNA: TGTGCCACCAGTGATGCGGCCTGGGTTCAAAGCACAGATACGCAGTATTTT. This rearrangement joins TRBV24-1 to TRBJ2-3, with D hard to call. Trimming cost V 3 bases and J 0 bases, with 15 bases left between them. CDR1 and CDR2 (germline): KGHDR, SFDVKD. There are 17 residues in the CDR3.

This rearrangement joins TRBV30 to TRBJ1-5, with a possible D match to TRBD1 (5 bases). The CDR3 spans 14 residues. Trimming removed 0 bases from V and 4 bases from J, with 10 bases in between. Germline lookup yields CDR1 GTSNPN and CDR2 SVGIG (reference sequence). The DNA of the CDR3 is TGTGCCTGGAGTGTAGGGGTGTCGAATCAGCCCCAGCATTTT. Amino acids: CAWSVGVSNQPQHF.

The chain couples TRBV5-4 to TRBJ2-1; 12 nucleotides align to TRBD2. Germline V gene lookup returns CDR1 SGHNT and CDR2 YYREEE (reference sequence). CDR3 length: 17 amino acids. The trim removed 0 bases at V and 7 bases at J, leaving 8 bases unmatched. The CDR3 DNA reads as TGTGCCAGCAGCTTGGGTCCCCTAGCGGGAGGGCGGAATGAGCAGTTCTTC. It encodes CASSLGPLAGGRNEQFF.

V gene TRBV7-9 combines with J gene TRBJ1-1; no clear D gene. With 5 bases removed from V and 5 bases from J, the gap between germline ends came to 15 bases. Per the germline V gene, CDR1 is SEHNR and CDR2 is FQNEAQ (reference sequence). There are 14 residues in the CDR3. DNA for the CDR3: TGTGCCAGCAGCCCAAACTGGGAGGCGACTGAAGCTTTCTTT. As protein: CASSPNWEATEAFF.

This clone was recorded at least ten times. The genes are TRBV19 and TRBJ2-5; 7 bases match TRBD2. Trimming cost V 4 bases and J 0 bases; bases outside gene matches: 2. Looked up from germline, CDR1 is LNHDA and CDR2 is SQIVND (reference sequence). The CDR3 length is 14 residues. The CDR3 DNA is TGTGCCAGTAGTACTCTAGCGGACCAAGAGACCCAGTACTTC. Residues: CASSTLADQETQYF.

CDR3 nucleotides: TGTGCCAGCAGCAAAATTCTTAGGGAACTAGCGGGAGGGCGGGGGGCAGATACGCAGTATTTT. Its protein is CASSKILRELAGGRGADTQYF. The chain employs TRBV21-1 and TRBJ2-3; TRBD2 is the table's D call and was not checked against the DNA. TRBV21-1 corresponds to a pseudogene. The CDR3 sequence is 21 residues long.

The CDR3 reads CASSTTTPGRASGNTIYF. CDR3 bases: TGTGCCAGCAGCACCACCACCCCGGGCAGGGCCTCTGGAAACACCATATATTTT. The rearrangement uses TRBV5-6 and TRBJ1-3; D is possibly TRBD1 (5 bases). Germline values: CDR1 SGHDT, CDR2 YYEEEE. V was clipped by 4 bases and J by 0 bases, with 20 bases between them. The CDR3 is 18 amino acids. The complete variable domain, with remaining parts taken from reference TRBV5-6 and TRBJ1-3, reads DAGVTQSPTHLIKTRGQQVTLRCSPKSGHDTVSWYQQALGQGPQFIFQYYEEEERQRGNFPDRFSGHQFPNYSSELNVNALLLGDSALYLCASSTTTPGRASGNTIYFGEGSWLTVV.

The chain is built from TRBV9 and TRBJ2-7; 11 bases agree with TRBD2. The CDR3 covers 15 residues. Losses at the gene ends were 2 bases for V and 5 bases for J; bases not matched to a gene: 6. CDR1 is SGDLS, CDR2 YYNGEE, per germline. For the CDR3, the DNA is TGTGCCAGCAGCGTTAGCGGGGGGGCCATCAACGAGCAGTACTTC. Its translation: CASSVSGGAINEQYF.

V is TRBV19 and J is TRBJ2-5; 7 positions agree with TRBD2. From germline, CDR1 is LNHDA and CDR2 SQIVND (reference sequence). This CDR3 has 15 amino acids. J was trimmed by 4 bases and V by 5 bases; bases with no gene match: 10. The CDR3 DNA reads TGTGCCAGTAGTGCTGCGGGAGCCGGGGGAGAGACCCAGTACTTC. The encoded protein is CASSAAGAGGETQYF. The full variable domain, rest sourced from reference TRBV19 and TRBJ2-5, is DGGITQSPKYLFRKEGQNVTLSCEQNLNHDAMYWYRQDPGQGLRLIYYSQIVNDFQKGDIAEGYSVSREKKESFPLTVTSAQKNPTAFYLCASSAAGAGGETQYFGPGTRLLVL.

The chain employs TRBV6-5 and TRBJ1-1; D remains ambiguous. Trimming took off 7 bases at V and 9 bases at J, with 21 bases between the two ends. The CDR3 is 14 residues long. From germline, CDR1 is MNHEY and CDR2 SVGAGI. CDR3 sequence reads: CASTMFSQPVKAFF. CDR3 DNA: TGTGCCAGCACTATGTTTTCTCAACCCGTCAAAGCTTTCTTT.

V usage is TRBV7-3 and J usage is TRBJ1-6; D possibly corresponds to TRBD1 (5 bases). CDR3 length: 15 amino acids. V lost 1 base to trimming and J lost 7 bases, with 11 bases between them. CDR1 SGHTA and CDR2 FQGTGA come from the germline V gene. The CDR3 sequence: CASSLRGSENSPLHF. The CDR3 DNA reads TGTGCCAGCAGCTTAAGGGGCAGTGAGAATTCACCCCTCCACTTT.

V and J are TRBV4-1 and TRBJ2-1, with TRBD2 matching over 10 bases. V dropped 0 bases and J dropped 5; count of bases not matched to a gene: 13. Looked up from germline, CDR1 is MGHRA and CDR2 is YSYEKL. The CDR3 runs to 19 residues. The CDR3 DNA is TGCGCCAGCAGCCAAGATCGGCTTCCCAGCGGGAGGGCCAACAATGAGCAGTTCTTC. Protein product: CASSQDRLPSGRANNEQFF.

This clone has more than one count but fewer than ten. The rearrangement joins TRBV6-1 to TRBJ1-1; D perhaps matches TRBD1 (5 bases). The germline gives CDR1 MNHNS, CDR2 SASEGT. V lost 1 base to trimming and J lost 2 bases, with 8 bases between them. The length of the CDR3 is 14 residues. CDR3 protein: CASSEGQRNTEAFF. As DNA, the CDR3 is TGTGCCAGCAGTGAAGGACAGAGAAACACTGAAGCTTTCTTT.

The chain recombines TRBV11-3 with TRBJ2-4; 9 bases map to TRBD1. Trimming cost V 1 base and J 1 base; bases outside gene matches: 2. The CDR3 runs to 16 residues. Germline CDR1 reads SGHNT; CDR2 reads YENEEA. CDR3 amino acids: CASSLGGTGAKNIQYF. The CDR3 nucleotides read TGTGCCAGCAGCTTAGGAGGGACAGGGGCCAAAAACATTCAGTACTTC.

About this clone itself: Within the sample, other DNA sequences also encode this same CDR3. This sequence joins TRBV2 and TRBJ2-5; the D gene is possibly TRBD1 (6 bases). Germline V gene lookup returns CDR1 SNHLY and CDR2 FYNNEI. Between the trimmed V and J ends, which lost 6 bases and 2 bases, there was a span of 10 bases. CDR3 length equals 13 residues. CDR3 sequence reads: CASRQGIQETQYF. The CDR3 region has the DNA TGTGCCAGCAGACAGGGAATACAAGAGACCCAGTACTTC.

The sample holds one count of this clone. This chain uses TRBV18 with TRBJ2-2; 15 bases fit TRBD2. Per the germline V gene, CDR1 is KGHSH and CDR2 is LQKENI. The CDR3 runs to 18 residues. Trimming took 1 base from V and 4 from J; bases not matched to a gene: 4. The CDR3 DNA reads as TGTGCCAGCTCACCACGGGGACTAGCGGGGGGCCGCACCGGGGAGCTGTTTTTT. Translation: CASSPRGLAGGRTGELFF.